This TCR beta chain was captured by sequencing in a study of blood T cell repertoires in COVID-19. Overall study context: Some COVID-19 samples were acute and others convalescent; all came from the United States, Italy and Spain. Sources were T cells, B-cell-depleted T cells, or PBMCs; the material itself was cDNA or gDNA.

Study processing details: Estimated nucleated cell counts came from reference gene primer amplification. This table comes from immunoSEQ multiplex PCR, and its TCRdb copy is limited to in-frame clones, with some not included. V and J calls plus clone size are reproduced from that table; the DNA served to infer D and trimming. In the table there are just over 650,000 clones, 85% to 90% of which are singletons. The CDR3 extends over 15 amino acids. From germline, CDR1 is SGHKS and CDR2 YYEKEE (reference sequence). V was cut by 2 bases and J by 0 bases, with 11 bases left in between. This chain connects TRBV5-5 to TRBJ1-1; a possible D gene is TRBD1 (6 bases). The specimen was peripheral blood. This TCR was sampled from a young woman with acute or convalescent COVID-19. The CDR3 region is CASSFAGVMNTEAFF. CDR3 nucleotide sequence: TGTGCCAGCAGCTTTGCAGGGGTTATGAACACTGAAGCTTTCTTT.